Below are 25 T cell receptor beta chains sequenced from a single sample in a study of OX40 agonist ivuxolimab in advanced cancers. The repertoire was sequenced with immunoSEQ multiplex PCR; TCRdb's copy has only in-frame clones and lacks some. The table records around 80,000 clones, around nine tenths of them present only once. Sequences were derived from CD4+ or CD8+ T cells sorted from blood, sampled in a trial of the OX40 agonist ivuxolimab. The origin of the receptors is an adult with an advanced solid tumor such as melanoma, head and neck, liver or kidney cancer.

The V gene is TRBV19, the J gene TRBJ1-1, with D perhaps TRBD1 (5 bases). CDR3 length equals 15 residues. Germline V gives CDR1 LNHDA, CDR2 SQIVND (reference sequence). Trimming took 4 bases from V and 5 from J, leaving 17 bases between them. CDR3 DNA sequence: TGTGCCAGTAGTAACGGGGGTGTTAAGGGAACTGAAGCTTTCTTT. It is translated as CASSNGGVKGTEAFF. The complete variable domain, with remaining parts taken from reference TRBV19 and TRBJ1-1, reads DGGITQSPKYLFRKEGQNVTLSCEQNLNHDAMYWYRQDPGQGLRLIYYSQIVNDFQKGDIAEGYSVSREKKESFPLTVTSAQKNPTAFYLCASSNGGVKGTEAFFGQGTRLTVV.

The genes are TRBV4-3 and TRBJ1-2, with no clear D. Per germline, CDR1 LGHNA and CDR2 YSLEER. V was clipped by 4 bases and J by 8 bases, with 11 bases between them. The CDR3 totals 12 residues. The CDR3 region has the DNA TGCGCCAGCAGCCCACGGCGGGGAGGCTACACCTTC. As protein: CASSPRRGGYTF.

This clone has more than one count but fewer than ten. This chain connects TRBV28 to TRBJ1-4; D is uncertain. Trimming shortened V by 5 bases and J by 12 bases, and 13 bases separated the two germline ends. The germline V gene encodes CDR1 MDHEN and CDR2 SYDVKM. The CDR3 totals 12 residues. In DNA form, the CDR3 reads TGTGCCAGCAGTCCCTACTCTTGGGAACTGTTTTTT. Translation gives CASSPYSWELFF.

The chain recombines TRBV7-6 with TRBJ2-5; D is perhaps TRBD2 (5 bases). With 3 bases removed from V and 1 base from J, the gap between germline ends came to 6 bases. Germline-derived CDR1 and CDR2 are SGHVS and FNYEAQ. This CDR3 is 13 amino acids long. CDR3 region: CASSFGLQETQYF. The CDR3 nucleotides are TGTGCCAGCAGCTTCGGACTCCAAGAGACCCAGTACTTC.

The chain combines TRBV18 with TRBJ1-4; D perhaps matches TRBD1 (5 bases). V was shortened by 4 bases and J by 6 bases, with 15 bases between the two germline ends. Germline CDR1 reads KGHSH; CDR2 reads LQKENI. The CDR3 is made up of 15 amino acids. DNA of the CDR3: TGTGCCAGCTCACAGCAGGGAGATCGGGATGAAAAACTGTTTTTT. Its translation: CASSQQGDRDEKLFF.

The chain employs TRBV7-9 and TRBJ2-7; unclear D gene. CDR1 is SEHNR and CDR2 is FQNEAQ in the germline V gene (reference sequence). The CDR3 length is 13 residues. Trimming took 5 bases from V and 6 from J, leaving 14 bases between them. CDR3 nucleotide sequence: TGTGCCAGCAGCCTAGGCCCATTGGGCGAGCAGTACGTC. It codes for CASSLGPLGEQYV.

For the CDR3, the DNA is TGTGCCAGCAGTGAAGTTTGGGGATATAGCAATCAGCCCCAGCATTTT. It encodes CASSEVWGYSNQPQHF. The chain is built from TRBV6-1 and TRBJ1-5; no clear D. Trimming stripped 1 base from V and 0 bases from J, with 10 bases between. This CDR3 region has 16 residues. The V gene's germline CDR1 is MNHNS and CDR2 SASEGT.

This clone occurred once. The chain employs TRBV4-1 and TRBJ2-3, with D maybe TRBD2 (6 bases). The CDR3 is 16 amino acids. Between the trimmed V and J ends, which lost 0 bases and 3 bases, there was a span of 13 bases. Germline V lookup: CDR1 MGHRA, CDR2 YSYEKL. The DNA of the CDR3 is TGCGCCAGCAGCCAAGATTGGAGGGTAGGGACAGATACGCAGTATTTT. As protein: CASSQDWRVGTDTQYF.

J is TRBJ2-2 and V is TRBV5-1; D is perhaps TRBD1 (5 bases). The CDR3 has 14 amino acids. Germline lookup yields CDR1 SGHRS and CDR2 YFSETQ. Trimming shortened V by 3 bases and J by 3 bases, and 9 bases separated the two germline ends. The CDR3, as DNA: TGCGCCAGCAGCTCTGACAGTTACACCGGGGAGCTGTTTTTT. Encoded protein: CASSSDSYTGELFF.

The chain links TRBV5-1 to TRBJ2-7; 12 bases are a match to TRBD2. The germline V gene has CDR1 SGHRS and CDR2 YFSETQ. There are 16 residues in the CDR3. Trimming removed 1 base from V and 1 base from J; junction bases left unmatched: 3. CDR3 coding DNA: TGCGCCAGCAGCTTGTCTAGCGGGGGGGATTCCTACGAGCAGTACTTC. This codes for CASSLSSGGDSYEQYF.

The rearrangement uses TRBV19 and TRBJ2-4; D remains ambiguous. The CDR3 sequence is 12 residues long. CDR1 is LNHDA and CDR2 is SQIVND in the germline V gene (reference sequence). Trimming pared 6 bases from V and 2 bases from J, leaving 5 bases between. CDR3 DNA sequence: TGTGCCAGTAGCGACACCAAAAACATTCAGTACTTC. Its translation: CASSDTKNIQYF.

This chain joins TRBV6-4 and TRBJ2-3; D is unclear. V gave up 3 bases and J gave up 2 bases, with 9 bases separating them. CDR3 length: 14 residues. The V gene's germline CDR1 is MRHNA and CDR2 SNTAGT. CDR3 coding DNA: TGTGCCAGCAGTGATGAGTTTTTCACAGATACGCAGTATTTT. This translates into CASSDEFFTDTQYF.

The CDR3 region is CASKGGQLIYNEQFF. CDR3 nucleotide sequence: TGTGCCAGTAAAGGGGGACAACTCATCTACAATGAGCAGTTCTTC. This chain links TRBV19 with TRBJ2-1; D perhaps matches TRBD1 (6 bases). V lost 7 bases and J 3 bases, leaving 16 bases between the germline ends. The CDR3 sequence is 15 residues long. Germline values: CDR1 LNHDA, CDR2 SQIVND (reference sequence).

The chain recombines TRBV13 with TRBJ2-1, with D tentatively TRBD1 (6 bases). The V gene's germline CDR1 is PRHDT and CDR2 FYEKMQ (reference sequence). Trimming removed 5 bases from V and 3 bases from J, with 17 bases in between. This CDR3 is built from 16 residues. The CDR3 coding sequence is TGTGCCAGCAGCGCCCAACAGGGTCACTACTACAATGAGCAGTTCTTC. This encodes CASSAQQGHYYNEQFF.

The genes are TRBV7-2 and TRBJ2-4, with D hard to call. The germline V and J ends were trimmed by 3 bases and 7 bases, with 16 bases remaining between them. The CDR3 sequence is 15 residues long. CDR1 and CDR2 from the germline V gene are SGHTA and FQGNSA. The CDR3 sequence is CASSLPAWESNIQYF. The CDR3 region has the DNA TGTGCCAGCAGCTTGCCGGCCTGGGAATCGAACATTCAGTACTTC.

V gene TRBV18 combines with J gene TRBJ2-5; 9 positions agree with TRBD2. CDR3 size: 16 residues. Germline CDR1 reads KGHSH; CDR2 reads LQKENI. The V and J ends lost 1 base and 0 bases, in that order; junction bases with no gene match: 3. The CDR3, as DNA: TGTGCCAGCTCACCACGCGGCGGGGGGGACCAAGAGACCCAGTACTTC. This encodes CASSPRGGGDQETQYF.

The rearrangement uses TRBV11-2 and TRBJ2-3; 8 nucleotides align to TRBD2. CDR3 length: 14 residues. The J segment lost 3 bases and the V segment lost 5 bases, leaving 4 bases of the junction unmatched. Germline CDR1 reads SGHAT; CDR2 reads FQNNGV. The chain's CDR3 is CASSRTSPTDTQYF. DNA for the CDR3: TGTGCCAGCAGCCGGACTAGCCCTACAGATACGCAGTATTTT.

The V call is TRBV19, the J call TRBJ2-3; 7 bases agree with TRBD1. Looked up from germline, CDR1 is LNHDA and CDR2 is SQIVND (reference sequence). The CDR3 contains 18 residues. Trimming cost V 3 bases and J 0 bases; bases outside gene matches: 12. CDR3 in DNA: TGTGCCAGTAGTATGTCGACAGGGACCTCCAGCAGCACAGATACGCAGTATTTT. This gives the protein CASSMSTGTSSSTDTQYF.

The V and J genes are TRBV6-6 and TRBJ1-1; no reliable D call. CDR1 is MNHNY and CDR2 is SVGAGI in the germline V gene (reference sequence). Trimming cost V 7 bases and J 0 bases, with 9 bases left between them. CDR3 size: 13 residues. This chain's CDR3 is CASIRQVNTEAFF. In nucleotides, the CDR3 is TGTGCCAGCATTAGGCAGGTGAACACTGAAGCTTTCTTT.

The chain couples TRBV28 to TRBJ1-4; D is undetermined. The CDR3 is made up of 15 amino acids. CDR1 MDHEN and CDR2 SYDVKM come from the germline V gene. V lost 5 bases and J lost 6, with 16 bases in between. Here the CDR3 reads CASSGSRPGDEKLFF. The DNA for the CDR3 is TGTGCCAGCAGTGGATCCCGGCCTGGGGATGAAAAACTGTTTTTT.

The genes are TRBV4-2 and TRBJ1-5; D gene unclear. The CDR3 extends over 16 amino acids. Between the trimmed V and J ends, which lost 3 bases and 1 base, there was a span of 13 bases. Germline CDR1 is LGHNA and CDR2 is YNFKEQ. The CDR3 loop reads CASSQGRSYSNQPQHF. DNA for the CDR3: TGTGCCAGCAGCCAGGGTCGGAGTTACAGCAATCAGCCCCAGCATTTT.

The table lists this clone with a few counts. The CDR3 loop is CASSHGQGREAFF. The DNA of the CDR3 is TGTGCCAGCAGTCACGGACAGGGAAGGGAAGCTTTCTTT. This chain connects TRBV7-2 to TRBJ1-1; 8 bases line up with TRBD1. CDR1 is SGHTA and CDR2 is FQGNSA in the germline V gene. After removal of 6 bases from V and 8 bases from J, the junction contained 8 bases not matched to a gene. This CDR3 spans 13 amino acids.

The V and J genes are TRBV4-1 and TRBJ2-1, with D possibly matching TRBD2 (6 bases). V gave up 4 bases and J gave up 9 bases, with 22 bases separating them. The CDR3 runs to 16 residues. CDR1 is MGHRA and CDR2 is YSYEKL in the germline V gene. Here the CDR3 reads CASSPRWGEPQSEQFF. The CDR3 DNA follows: TGCGCCAGCAGCCCAAGGTGGGGGGAGCCCCAAAGTGAGCAGTTCTTC.

V usage is TRBV7-2 and J usage is TRBJ1-2; D is unclear. The germline V and J ends were trimmed by 3 bases and 8 bases, with 10 bases remaining between them. Germline CDR1 is SGHTA and CDR2 is FQGNSA. The CDR3 loop spans 12 amino acids. The CDR3 nucleotides read TGTGCCAGCAGCTTGATGCCCGGGGGCTACACCTTC. Its translation: CASSLMPGGYTF. The full variable domain, with the rest looked up from reference TRBV7-2 and TRBJ1-2, is GAGVSQSPSNKVTEKGKDVELRCDPISGHTALYWYRQSLGQGLEFLIYFQGNSAPDKSGLPSDRFSAERTGGSVSTLTIQRTQQEDSAVYLCASSLMPGGYTFGSGTRLTVV.

The rearrangement joins TRBV6-4 to TRBJ1-6; a weak D match, TRBD1 (5 bases). V shed 9 bases and J shed 10 bases, with 16 bases lying between them. Germline assignment: CDR1 MRHNA and CDR2 SNTAGT. The CDR3 spans 13 residues. The CDR3 sequence: CARPGTLASPLHF. The DNA for the CDR3 is TGTGCCAGACCCGGGACCCTTGCATCACCCCTCCACTTT.